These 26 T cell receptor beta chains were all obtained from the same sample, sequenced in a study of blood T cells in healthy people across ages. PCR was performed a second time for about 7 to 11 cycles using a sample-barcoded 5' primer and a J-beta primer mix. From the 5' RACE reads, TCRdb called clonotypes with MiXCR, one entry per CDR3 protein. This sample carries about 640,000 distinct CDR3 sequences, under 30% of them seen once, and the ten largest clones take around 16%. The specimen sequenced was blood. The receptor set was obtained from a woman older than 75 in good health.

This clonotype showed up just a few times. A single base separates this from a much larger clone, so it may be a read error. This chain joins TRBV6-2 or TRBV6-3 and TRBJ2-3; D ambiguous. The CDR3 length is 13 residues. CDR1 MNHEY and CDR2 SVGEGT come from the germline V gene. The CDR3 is CAGRNPSTDTQYF. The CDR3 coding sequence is TGTGCCGGCAGGAACCCTAGCACAGATACGCAGTATTTT.

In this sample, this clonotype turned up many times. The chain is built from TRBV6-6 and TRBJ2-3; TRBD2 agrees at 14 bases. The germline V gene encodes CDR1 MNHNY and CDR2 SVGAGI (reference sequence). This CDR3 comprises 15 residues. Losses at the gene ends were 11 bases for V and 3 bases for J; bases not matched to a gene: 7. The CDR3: CAGRLAGGRTDTQYF. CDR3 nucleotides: TGTGCCGGACGACTAGCGGGGGGGCGGACAGATACGCAGTATTTT.

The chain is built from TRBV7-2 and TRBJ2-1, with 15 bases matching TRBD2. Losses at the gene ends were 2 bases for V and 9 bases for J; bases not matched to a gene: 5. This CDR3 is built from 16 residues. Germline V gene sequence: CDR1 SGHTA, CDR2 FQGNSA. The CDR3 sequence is CASSLSGTSGGFEQFF. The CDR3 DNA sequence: TGTGCCAGCAGCTTATCCGGGACTAGCGGGGGGTTTGAGCAGTTCTTC.

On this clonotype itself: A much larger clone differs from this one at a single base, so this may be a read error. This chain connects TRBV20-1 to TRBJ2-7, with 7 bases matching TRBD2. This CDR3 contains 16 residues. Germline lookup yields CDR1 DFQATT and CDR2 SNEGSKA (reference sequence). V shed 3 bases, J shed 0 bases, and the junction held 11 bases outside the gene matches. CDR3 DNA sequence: TGCAGTGCTAGGGCTCCGGGACGCGGGAGCTCCTACGAGCAGTACTTC. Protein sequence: CSARAPGRGSSYEQYF.

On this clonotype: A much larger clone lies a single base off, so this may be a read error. As DNA, the CDR3 is TGCGCCAGCAGCTTAACAATGGGGGAATGGAATGAGCAGTTCTTC. Its protein is CASSLTMGEWNEQFF. The chain recombines TRBV5-1 with TRBJ2-1; D possibly uses TRBD1 or TRBD2 (5 bases each). The V and J ends lost 2 bases and 7 bases respectively, with 16 bases between them. The CDR3 extends over 15 amino acids. Germline CDR1 SGHRS, CDR2 YFSETQ.

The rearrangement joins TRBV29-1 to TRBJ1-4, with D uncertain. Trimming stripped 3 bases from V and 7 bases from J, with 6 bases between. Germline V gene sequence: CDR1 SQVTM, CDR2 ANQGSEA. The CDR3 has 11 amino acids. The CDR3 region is CSVEGGEKLFF. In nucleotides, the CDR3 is TGCAGCGTTGAGGGCGGTGAAAAACTGTTTTTT.

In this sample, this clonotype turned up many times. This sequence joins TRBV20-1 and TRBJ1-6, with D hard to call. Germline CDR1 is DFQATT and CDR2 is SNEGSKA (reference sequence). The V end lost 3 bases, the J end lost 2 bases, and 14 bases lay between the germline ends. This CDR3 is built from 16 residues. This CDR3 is CSASDSSTPYNSPLHF. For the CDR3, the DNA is TGCAGTGCTAGTGATTCGTCAACCCCCTATAATTCACCCCTCCACTTT.

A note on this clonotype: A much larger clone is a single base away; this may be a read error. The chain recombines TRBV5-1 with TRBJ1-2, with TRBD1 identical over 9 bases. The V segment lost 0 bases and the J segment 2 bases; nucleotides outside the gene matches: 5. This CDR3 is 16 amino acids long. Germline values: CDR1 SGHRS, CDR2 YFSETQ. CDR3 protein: CASSLGQGGGNYGYTF. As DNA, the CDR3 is TGCGCCAGCAGCTTGGGACAGGGGGGTGGAAACTATGGCTACACCTTC.

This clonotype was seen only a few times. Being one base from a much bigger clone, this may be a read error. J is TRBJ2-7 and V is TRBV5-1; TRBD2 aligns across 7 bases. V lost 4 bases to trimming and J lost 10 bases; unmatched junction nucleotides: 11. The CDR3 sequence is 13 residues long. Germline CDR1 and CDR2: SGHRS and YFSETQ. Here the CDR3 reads CASSRGGDEAQYF. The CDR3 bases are TGCGCCAGCAGCCGTGGGGGGGACGAGGCCCAGTACTTC. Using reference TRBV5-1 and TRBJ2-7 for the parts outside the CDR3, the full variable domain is KAGVTQTPRYLIKTRGQQVTLSCSPISGHRSVSWYQQTPGQGLQFLFEYFSETQRNKGNFPGRFSGRQFSNSRSEMNVSTLELGDSALYLCASSRGGDEAQYFGPGTRLTVT.

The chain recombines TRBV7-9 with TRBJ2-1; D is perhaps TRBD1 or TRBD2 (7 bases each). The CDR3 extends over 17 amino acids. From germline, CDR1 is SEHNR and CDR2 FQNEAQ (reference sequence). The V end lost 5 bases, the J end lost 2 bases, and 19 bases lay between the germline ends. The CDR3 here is CASSRTPTGRAYNEQFF. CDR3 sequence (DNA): TGTGCCAGCAGCCGCACCCCGACAGGGAGGGCCTACAATGAGCAGTTCTTC.

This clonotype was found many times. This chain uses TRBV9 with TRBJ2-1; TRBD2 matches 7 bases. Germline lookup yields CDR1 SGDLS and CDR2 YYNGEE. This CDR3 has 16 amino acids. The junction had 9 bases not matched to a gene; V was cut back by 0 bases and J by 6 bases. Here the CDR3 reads CASSVGPSGPFNEQFF. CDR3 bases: TGTGCCAGCAGCGTAGGCCCTAGCGGCCCTTTCAATGAGCAGTTCTTC. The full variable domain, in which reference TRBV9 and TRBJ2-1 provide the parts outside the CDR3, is DSGVTQTPKHLITATGQRVTLRCSPRSGDLSVYWYQQSLDQGLQFLIQYYNGEERAKGNILERFSAQQFPDLHSELNLSSLELGDSALYFCASSVGPSGPFNEQFFGPGTRLTVL.

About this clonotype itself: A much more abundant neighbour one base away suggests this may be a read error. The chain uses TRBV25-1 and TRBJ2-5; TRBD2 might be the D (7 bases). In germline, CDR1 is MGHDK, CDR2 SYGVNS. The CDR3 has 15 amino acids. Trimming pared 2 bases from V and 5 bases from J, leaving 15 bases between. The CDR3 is CASSEVGGRGETQYF. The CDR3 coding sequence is TGTGCCAGCAGTGAAGTTGGGGGGCGGGGGGAGACCCAGTACTTC. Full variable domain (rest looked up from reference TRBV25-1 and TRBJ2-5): EADIYQTPRYLVIGTGKKITLECSQTMGHDKMYWYQQDPGMELHLIHYSYGVNSTEKGDLSSESTVSRIRTEHFPLTLESARPSHTSQYLCASSEVGGRGETQYFGPGTRLLVL.

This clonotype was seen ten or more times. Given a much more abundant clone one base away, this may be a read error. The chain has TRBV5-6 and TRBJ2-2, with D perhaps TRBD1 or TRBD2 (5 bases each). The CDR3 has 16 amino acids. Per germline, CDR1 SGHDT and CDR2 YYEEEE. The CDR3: CASSLAMRTDTGERFF. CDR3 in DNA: TGTGCCAGCAGCTTGGCCATGAGGACGGACACCGGGGAGCGGTTTTTT.

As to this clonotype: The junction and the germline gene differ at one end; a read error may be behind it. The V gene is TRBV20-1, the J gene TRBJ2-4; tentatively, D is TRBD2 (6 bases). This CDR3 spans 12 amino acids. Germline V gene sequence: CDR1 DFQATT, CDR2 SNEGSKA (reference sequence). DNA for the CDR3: TGCAATGCTAGACACGGGGGAAACATTCAGTACTTC. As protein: CNARHGGNIQYF.

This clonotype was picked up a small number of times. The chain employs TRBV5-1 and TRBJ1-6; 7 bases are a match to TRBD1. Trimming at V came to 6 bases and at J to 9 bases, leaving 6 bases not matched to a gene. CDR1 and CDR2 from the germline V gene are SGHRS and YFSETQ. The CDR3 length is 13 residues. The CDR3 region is CASMEGARSPLHF. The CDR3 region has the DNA TGCGCCAGCATGGAGGGGGCGCGTTCACCCCTCCACTTT.

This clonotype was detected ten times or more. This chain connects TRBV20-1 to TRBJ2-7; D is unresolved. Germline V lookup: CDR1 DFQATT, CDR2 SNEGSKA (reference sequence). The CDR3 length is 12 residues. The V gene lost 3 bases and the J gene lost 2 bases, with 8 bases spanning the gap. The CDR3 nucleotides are TGCAGTGCTAGGACACCCCCCTACGAGCAGTACTTC. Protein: CSARTPPYEQYF.

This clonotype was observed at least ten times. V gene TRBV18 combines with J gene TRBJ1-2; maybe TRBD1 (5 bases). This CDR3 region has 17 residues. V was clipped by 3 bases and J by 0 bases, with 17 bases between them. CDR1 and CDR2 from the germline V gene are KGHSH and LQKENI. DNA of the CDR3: TGTGCCAGCTCACCGGTTTGGGGCTCGAGGTCTAACTATGGCTACACCTTC. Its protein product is CASSPVWGSRSNYGYTF.

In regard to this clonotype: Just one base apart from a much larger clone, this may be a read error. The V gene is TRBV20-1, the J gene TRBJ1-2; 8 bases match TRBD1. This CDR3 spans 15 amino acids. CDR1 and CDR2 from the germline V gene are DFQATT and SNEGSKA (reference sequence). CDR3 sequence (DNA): TGCAGTGCTGGAGATATGGACAGGGCTAAACCTGGCTACACCTTC. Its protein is CSAGDMDRAKPGYTF.

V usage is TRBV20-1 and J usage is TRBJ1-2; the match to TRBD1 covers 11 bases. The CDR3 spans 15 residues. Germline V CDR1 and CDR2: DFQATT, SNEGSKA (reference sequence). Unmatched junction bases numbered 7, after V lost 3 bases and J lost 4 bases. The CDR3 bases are TGCAGTGCTAGTTCGGGACAGGGGGGTCCCTATGGCTACACCTTC. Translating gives CSASSGQGGPYGYTF.

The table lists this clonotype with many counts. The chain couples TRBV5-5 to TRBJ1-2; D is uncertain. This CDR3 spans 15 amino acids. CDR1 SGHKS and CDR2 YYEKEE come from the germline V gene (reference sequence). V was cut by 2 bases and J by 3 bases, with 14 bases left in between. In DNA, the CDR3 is TGTGCCAGCAGCTTAAGGGTGATATGGGACTATGGCTACACCTTC. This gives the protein CASSLRVIWDYGYTF.

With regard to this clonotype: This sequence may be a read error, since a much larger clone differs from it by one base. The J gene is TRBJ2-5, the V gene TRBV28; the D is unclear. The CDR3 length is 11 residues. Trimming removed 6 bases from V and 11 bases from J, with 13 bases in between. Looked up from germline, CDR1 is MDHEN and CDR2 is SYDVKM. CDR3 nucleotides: TGTGCCAGCAGGGTTAACCATGAGCAGTACTTC. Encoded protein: CASRVNHEQYF.

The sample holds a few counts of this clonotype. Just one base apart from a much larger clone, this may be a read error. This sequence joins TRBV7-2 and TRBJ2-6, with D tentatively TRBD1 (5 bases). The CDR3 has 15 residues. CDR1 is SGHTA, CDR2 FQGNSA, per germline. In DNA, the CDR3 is TGTGCCAGCAGCCCCCCACGGCCTGGGGCCAACGTCCGGACTTTC. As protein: CASSPPRPGANVRTF.

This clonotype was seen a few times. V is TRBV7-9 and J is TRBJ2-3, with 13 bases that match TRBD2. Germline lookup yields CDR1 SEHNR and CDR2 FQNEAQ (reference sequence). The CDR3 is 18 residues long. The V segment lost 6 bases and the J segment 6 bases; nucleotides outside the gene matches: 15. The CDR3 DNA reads TGTGCCAGCAGTCCCACTAGCGGGGGGGCTGGATTCTCGGATACGCAGTATTTT. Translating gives CASSPTSGGAGFSDTQYF.

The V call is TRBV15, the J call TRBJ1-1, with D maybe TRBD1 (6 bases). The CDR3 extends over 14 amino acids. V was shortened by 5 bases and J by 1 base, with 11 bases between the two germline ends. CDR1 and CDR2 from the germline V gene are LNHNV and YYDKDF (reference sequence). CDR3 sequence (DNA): TGTGCCACCAGCGGCGGACAGACGAACACTGAAGCTTTCTTT. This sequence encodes CATSGGQTNTEAFF.

The CDR3 spells CASIDLGGPTGELFF. CDR3 in DNA: TGTGCCAGCATCGACTTGGGGGGCCCCACCGGGGAGCTGTTTTTT. The chain uses TRBV7-2 and TRBJ2-2; D possibly uses TRBD1 or TRBD2 (6 bases each). Deletions cut 7 bases from V and 4 bases from J, with 16 bases between. Per germline, CDR1 SGHTA and CDR2 FQGNSA. The length of the CDR3 is 15 residues.

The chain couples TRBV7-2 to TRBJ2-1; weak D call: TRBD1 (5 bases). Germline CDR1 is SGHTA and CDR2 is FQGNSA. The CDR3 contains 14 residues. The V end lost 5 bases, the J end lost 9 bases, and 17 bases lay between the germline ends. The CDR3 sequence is CASSGSRVQGEQFF. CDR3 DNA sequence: TGTGCCAGCAGCGGTTCTCGGGTGCAGGGTGAGCAGTTCTTC.